This T cell receptor (beta chain) is from a study of shared clonotypes between healthy human individuals. Study summary: A couple of female and three male donors aged 18 to 49 were enrolled.

V was clipped by 3 bases and J by 9 bases; unmatched bases: 8. Germline-derived CDR1 and CDR2 are SNHLY and FYNNEI. The CDR3 covers 14 residues. The method was immunoSEQ multiplex PCR; TCRdb's version includes in-frame clones alone and lacks a portion of them. The sample holds 2.3 million or so clones, approximately 93% seen once. Naive CD45RA+ and memory CD45RA-negative subsets were split from CD4+ cells. The TCR was taken from a man aged 18 to 30 in good health. Some clones in this sample may be carry-over from other donors' samples. The sequenced sample was naive CD4+ T cells from PBMCs. Specified subset: CD45RA+ positively selected. V and J are TRBV2 and TRBJ2-1; 7 nucleotides agree with TRBD2. The CDR3 bases are TGTGCCAGCAGTGAGGGGAGCGGGACTGGTGAGCAGTTCTTC. It specifies CASSEGSGTGEQFF.